The clone carrying this T cell receptor beta chain was recorded a few times. The data were taken from a study of blood T cell repertoires in COVID-19. The CDR3 spans 16 residues. Germline V gives CDR1 LNHDA, CDR2 SQIVND (reference sequence). After removal of 4 bases from V and 2 bases from J, the junction contained 6 bases not matched to a gene. Profiling relied on immunoSEQ multiplex PCR, and the TCRdb table lists in-frame clones only, not all of them. This table has approximately 450,000 clones, roughly nine tenths appearing once. Everyone who took part was roughly 18 to 100 years old, and they came from about two dozen US areas. Participant-reported clinical history was the basis for cohort assignment.

Sequenced: PBMCs or T cells enriched from blood (not recorded which). The V and J genes are TRBV19 and TRBJ1-3, with 9 positions matching TRBD1. This receptor was identified in a young woman with acute COVID-19. DNA of the CDR3: TGTGCCAGTAGTAAGACTGGGACAGGGCCTGGAAACACCATATATTTT. It yields the protein CASSKTGTGPGNTIYF.